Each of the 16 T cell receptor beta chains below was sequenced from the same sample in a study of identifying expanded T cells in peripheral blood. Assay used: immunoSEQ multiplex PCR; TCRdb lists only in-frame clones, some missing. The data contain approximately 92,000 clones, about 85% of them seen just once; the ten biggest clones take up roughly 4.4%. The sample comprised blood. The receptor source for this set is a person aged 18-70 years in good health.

In DNA form, the CDR3 reads TGTGCCAGCAGCTTAGCACGGGGGGGCGTACACGAGCAGTACTTC. Its translation: CASSLARGGVHEQYF. This chain connects TRBV7-2 to TRBJ2-7; 8 nucleotides match TRBD2. The germline V gene has CDR1 SGHTA and CDR2 FQGNSA. Losses at the gene ends were 0 bases for V and 5 bases for J; bases not matched to a gene: 6. The CDR3 runs 15 residues.

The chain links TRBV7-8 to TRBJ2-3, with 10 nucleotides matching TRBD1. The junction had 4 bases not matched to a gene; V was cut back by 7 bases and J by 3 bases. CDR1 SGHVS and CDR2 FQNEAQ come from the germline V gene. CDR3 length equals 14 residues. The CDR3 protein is CASKRDRGTDTQYF. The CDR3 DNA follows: TGTGCCAGCAAAAGGGACAGGGGTACAGATACGCAGTATTTT.

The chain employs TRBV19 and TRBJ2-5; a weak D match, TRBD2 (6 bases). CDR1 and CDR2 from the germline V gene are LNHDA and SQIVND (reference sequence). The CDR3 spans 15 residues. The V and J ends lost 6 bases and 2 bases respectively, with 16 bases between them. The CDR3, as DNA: TGTGCCAGTAGCACGCCGGTCGGGAGACAAGAGACCCAGTACTTC. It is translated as CASSTPVGRQETQYF.

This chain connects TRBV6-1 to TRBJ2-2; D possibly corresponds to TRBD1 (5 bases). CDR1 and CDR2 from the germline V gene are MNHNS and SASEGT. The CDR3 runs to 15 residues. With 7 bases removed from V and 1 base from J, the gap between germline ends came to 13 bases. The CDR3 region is CASKSRTKNTGELFF. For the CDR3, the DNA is TGTGCCAGCAAGTCCAGGACAAAGAACACCGGGGAGCTGTTTTTT.

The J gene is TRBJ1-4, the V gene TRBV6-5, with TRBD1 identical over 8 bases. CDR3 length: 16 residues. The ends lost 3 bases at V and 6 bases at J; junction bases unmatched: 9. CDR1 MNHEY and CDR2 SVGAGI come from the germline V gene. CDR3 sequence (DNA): TGTGCCAGCAGTTATGGTACAGGGGGGGTCGATGAAAAACTGTTTTTT. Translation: CASSYGTGGVDEKLFF.

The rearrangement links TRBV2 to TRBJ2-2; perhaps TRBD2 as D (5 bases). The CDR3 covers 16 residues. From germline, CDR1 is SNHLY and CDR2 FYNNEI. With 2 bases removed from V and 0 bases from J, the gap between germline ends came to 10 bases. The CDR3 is CASSERGIANTGELFF. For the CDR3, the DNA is TGTGCCAGCAGTGAACGGGGAATCGCGAACACCGGGGAGCTGTTTTTT.

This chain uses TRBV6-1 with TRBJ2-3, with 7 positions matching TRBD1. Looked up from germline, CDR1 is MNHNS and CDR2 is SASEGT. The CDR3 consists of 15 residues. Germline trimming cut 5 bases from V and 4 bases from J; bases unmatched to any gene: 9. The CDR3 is CASSIDRAAADTQYF. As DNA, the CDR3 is TGTGCCAGCAGTATAGACAGGGCGGCGGCAGATACGCAGTATTTT.

DNA for the CDR3: TGCGCCAGCAGCACTACAGGGAGCTCCTACGAGCAGTACTTC. It yields the protein CASSTTGSSYEQYF. The chain has TRBV5-1 and TRBJ2-7; D might be TRBD1 (6 bases). Trimming took 4 bases from V and 0 from J, leaving 11 bases between them. Germline CDR1 SGHRS, CDR2 YFSETQ. This CDR3 has 14 amino acids.

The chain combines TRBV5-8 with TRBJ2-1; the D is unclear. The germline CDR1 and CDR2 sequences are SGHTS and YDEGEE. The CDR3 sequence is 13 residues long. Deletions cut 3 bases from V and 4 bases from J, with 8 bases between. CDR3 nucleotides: TGTGCCAGCAGCTCAGGACCATACAATGAGCAGTTCTTC. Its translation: CASSSGPYNEQFF.

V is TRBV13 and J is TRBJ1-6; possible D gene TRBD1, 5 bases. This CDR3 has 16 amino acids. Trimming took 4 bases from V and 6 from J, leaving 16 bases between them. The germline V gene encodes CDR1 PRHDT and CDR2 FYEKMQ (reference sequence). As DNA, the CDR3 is TGTGCCAGCAGCTCTGGGACCTCCGCGCGTAATTCACCCCTCCACTTT. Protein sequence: CASSSGTSARNSPLHF.

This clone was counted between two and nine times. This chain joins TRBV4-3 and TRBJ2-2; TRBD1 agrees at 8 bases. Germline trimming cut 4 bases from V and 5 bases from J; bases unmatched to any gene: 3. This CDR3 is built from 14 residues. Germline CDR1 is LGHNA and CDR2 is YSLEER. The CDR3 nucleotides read TGCGCCAGCAGCCTGACAGGGGTAACCGGGGAGCTGTTTTTT. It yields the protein CASSLTGVTGELFF.

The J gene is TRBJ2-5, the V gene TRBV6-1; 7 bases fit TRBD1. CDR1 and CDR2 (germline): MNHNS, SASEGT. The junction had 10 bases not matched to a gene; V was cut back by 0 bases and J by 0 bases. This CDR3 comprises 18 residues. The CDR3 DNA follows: TGTGCCAGCAGTGAAGCGCAGGGACAGCGACGATACCAAGAGACCCAGTACTTC. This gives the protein CASSEAQGQRRYQETQYF.

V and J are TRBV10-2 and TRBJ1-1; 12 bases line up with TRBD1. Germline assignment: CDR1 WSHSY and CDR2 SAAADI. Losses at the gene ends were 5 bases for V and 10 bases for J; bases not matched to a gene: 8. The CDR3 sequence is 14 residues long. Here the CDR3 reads CASSSGTGGFRAFF. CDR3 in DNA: TGCGCCAGCAGTTCCGGGACAGGGGGCTTCCGAGCTTTCTTT.

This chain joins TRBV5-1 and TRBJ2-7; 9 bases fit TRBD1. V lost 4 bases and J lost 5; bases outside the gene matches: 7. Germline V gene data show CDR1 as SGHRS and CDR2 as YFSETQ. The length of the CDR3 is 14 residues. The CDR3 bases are TGCGCCAGCAGCCCGGGACAGGGTTACCACGAGCAGTACTTC. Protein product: CASSPGQGYHEQYF.

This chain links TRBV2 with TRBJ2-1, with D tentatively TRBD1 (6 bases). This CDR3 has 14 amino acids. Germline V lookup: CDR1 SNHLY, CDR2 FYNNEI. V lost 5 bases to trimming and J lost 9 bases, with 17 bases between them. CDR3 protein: CASSPSTGWGEQFF. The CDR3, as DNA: TGTGCCAGCAGTCCTAGTACAGGGTGGGGTGAGCAGTTCTTC.

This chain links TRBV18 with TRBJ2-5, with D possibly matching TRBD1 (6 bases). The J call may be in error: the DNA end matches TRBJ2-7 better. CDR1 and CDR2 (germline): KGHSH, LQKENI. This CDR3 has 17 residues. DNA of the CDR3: TGTGCCAGCTCACCCATTCAAGGGACACCGGAGTTCTACGAGCAGTACTTC. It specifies CASSPIQGTPEFYEQYF.